These 2 T cell receptor beta chains were all obtained from the same sample, sequenced in a study of blood T cell repertoires in COVID-19. Sequencing used immunoSEQ multiplex PCR; TCRdb keeps in-frame clones, though not all of them. The data show 200,000 to 250,000 clones, around 83% seen once. Source material: peripheral blood. The receptors here all came from a woman between 45 and 60 years old with acute or convalescent COVID-19.

This chain joins TRBV29-1 and TRBJ2-5, with 7 bases aligning to TRBD1. This CDR3 spans 14 amino acids. CDR1 is SQVTM, CDR2 ANQGSEA, per germline. J gave up 2 bases and V 5 bases, and 8 bases lay outside the gene matches. The CDR3 protein is CSVRDRPVQETQYF. The CDR3 DNA reads as TGCAGCGTTCGGGACAGACCCGTTCAAGAGACCCAGTACTTC.

V gene TRBV6-5 combines with J gene TRBJ2-7; TRBD1 is a possible D gene (6 bases). The CDR3 covers 15 residues. The V end lost 3 bases, the J end lost 6 bases, and 18 bases lay between the germline ends. Germline CDR1 is MNHEY and CDR2 is SVGAGI. CDR3 protein: CASSYRNTGLSEQYF. CDR3 nucleotide sequence: TGTGCCAGCAGTTATCGTAATACAGGGTTGAGCGAGCAGTACTTC.